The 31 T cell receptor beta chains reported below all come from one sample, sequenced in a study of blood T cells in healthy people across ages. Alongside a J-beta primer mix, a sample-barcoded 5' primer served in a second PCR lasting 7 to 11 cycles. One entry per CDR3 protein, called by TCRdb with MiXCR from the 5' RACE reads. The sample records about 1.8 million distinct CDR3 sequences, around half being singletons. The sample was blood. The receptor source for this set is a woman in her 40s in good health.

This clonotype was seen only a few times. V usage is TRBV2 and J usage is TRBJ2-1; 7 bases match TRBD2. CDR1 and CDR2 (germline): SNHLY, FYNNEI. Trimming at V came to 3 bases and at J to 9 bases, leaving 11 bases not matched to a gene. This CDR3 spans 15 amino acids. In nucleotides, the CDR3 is TGTGCCAGCAGTGATATTGGGGGGGGATTCGGTGAGCAGTTCTTC. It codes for CASSDIGGGFGEQFF.

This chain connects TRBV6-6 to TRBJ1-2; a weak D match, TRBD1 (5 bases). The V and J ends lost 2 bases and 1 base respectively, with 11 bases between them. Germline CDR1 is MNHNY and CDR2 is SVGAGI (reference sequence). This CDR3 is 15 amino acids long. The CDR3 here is CASSYDGAINYGYTF. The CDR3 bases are TGTGCCAGCAGTTACGATGGGGCGATTAACTATGGCTACACCTTC.

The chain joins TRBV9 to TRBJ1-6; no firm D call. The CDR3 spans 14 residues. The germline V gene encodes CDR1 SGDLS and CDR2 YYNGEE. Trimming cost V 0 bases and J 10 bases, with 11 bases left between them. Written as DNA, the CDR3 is TGTGCCAGCAGCGTAGGTACCACTGTCTCACCCCTCCACTTT. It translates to CASSVGTTVSPLHF.

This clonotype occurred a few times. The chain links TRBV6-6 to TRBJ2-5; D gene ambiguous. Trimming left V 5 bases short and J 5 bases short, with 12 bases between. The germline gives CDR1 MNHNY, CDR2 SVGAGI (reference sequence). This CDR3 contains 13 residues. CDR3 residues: CASSDPLRETQYF. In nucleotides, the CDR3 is TGTGCCAGCAGTGATCCGCTGAGGGAGACCCAGTACTTC.

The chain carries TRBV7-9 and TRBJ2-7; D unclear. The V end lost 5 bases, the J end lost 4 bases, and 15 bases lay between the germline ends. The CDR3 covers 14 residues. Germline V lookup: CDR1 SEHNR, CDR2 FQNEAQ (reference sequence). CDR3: CASSADHRGYEQYF. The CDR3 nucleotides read TGTGCCAGCAGCGCGGACCACCGAGGTTACGAGCAGTACTTC.

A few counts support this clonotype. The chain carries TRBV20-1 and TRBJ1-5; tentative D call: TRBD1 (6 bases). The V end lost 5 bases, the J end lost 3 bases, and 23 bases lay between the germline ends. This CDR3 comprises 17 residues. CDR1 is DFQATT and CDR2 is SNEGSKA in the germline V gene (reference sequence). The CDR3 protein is CSASSMTGSWNNQPQHF. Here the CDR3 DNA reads TGCAGTGCTTCATCTATGACAGGAAGTTGGAACAATCAGCCCCAGCATTTT.

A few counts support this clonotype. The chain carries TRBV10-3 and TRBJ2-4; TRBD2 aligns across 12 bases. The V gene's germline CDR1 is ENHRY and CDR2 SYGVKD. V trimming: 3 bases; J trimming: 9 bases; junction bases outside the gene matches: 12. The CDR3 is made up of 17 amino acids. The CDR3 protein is CAISEWGLAGTASIQYF. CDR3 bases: TGTGCCATCAGTGAATGGGGACTAGCGGGTACGGCCTCCATTCAGTACTTC.

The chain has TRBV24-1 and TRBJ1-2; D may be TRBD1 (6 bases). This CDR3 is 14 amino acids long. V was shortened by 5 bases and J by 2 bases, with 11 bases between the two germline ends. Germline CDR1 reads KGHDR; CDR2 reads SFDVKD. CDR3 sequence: CATSGPGQNYGYTF. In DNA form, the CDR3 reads TGTGCCACCAGTGGGCCGGGACAAAACTATGGCTACACCTTC.

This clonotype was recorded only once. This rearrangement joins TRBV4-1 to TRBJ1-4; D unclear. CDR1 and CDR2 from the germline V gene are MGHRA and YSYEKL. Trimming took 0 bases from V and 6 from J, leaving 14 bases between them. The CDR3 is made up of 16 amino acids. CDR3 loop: CASSQESTNLHEKLFF. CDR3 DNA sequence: TGCGCCAGCAGCCAAGAAAGCACGAACCTACATGAAAAACTGTTTTTT.

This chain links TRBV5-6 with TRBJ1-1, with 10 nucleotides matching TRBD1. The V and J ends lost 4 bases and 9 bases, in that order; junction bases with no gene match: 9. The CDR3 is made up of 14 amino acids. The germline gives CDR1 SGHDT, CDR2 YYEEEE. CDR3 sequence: CASSLRGTGAQAFF. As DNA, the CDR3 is TGTGCCAGCAGCCTCCGGGGGACAGGGGCACAAGCTTTCTTT.

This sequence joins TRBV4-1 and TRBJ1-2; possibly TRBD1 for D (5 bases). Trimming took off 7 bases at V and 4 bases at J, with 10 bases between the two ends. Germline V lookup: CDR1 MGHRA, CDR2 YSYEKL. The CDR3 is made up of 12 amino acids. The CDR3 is CASKGCSYGYTF. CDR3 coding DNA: TGCGCCAGCAAGGGGTGTTCCTATGGCTACACCTTC.

The CDR3 bases are TGCAGTTCCCCCCGCGGGGGCACTAGCACAGATACGCAGTATTTT. Protein sequence: CSSPRGGTSTDTQYF. V gene TRBV20-1 combines with J gene TRBJ2-3; a possible D gene is TRBD2 (7 bases). Germline CDR1 DFQATT, CDR2 SNEGSKA (reference sequence). V was cut by 8 bases and J by 0 bases, with 18 bases left in between. CDR3 length: 15 residues.

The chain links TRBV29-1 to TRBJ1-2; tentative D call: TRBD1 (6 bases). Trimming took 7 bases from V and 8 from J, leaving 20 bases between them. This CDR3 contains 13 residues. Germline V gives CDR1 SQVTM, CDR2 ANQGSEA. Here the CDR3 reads CSAPGGGGEGYTF. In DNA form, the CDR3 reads TGCAGCGCCCCGGGAGGGGGAGGTGAAGGCTACACCTTC.

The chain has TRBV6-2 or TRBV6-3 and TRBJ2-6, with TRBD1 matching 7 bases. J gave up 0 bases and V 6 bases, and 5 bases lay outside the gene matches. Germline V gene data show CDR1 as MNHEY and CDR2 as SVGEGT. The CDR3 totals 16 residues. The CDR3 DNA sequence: TGTGCCAGCAGCCGCCGGGACAGCTCTGGGGCCAACGTCCTGACTTTC. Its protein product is CASSRRDSSGANVLTF.

The DNA of the CDR3 is TGTGCCATCAGTCAGGGGCAGTCTACAAGCACAGATACGCAGTATTTT. Its translation: CAISQGQSTSTDTQYF. The gene calls are TRBV10-3 and TRBJ2-3, with D perhaps matching TRBD1 (6 bases). This CDR3 region has 16 residues. Germline V gives CDR1 ENHRY, CDR2 SYGVKD. V was cut by 5 bases and J by 0 bases, with 15 bases left in between.

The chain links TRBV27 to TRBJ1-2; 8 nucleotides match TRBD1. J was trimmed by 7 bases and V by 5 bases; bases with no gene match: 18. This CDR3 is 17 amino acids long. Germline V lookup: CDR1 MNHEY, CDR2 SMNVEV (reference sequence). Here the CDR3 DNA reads TGTGCCAGCAGTGCGTTGGGGACAGGCGACTTGGGGGGTGGCTACACCTTC. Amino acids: CASSALGTGDLGGGYTF.

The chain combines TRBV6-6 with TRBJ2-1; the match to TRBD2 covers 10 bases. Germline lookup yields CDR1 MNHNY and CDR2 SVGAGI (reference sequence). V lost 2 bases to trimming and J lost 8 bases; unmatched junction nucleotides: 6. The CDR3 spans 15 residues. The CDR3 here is CASSYMSGGGDEQFF. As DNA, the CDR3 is TGTGCCAGCAGTTACATGAGCGGGGGGGGTGATGAGCAGTTCTTC.

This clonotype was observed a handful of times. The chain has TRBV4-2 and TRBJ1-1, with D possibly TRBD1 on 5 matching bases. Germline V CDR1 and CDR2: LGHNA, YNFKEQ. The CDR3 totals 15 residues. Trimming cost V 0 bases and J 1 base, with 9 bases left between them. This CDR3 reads CASSQEGAPNTEAFF. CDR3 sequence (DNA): TGTGCCAGCAGCCAAGAAGGGGCCCCGAACACTGAAGCTTTCTTT.

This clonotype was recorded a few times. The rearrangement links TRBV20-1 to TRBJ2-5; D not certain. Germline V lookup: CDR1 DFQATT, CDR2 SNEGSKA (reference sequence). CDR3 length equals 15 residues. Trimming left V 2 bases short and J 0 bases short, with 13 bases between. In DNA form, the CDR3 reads TGCAGTGCTAGAAGACCAGGACGGAACCAAGAGACCCAGTACTTC. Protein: CSARRPGRNQETQYF.

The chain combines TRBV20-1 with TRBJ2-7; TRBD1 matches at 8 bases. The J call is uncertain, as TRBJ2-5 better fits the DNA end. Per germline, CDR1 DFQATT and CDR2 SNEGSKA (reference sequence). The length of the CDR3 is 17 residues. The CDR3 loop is CSARDLDRAAKKGTQYF. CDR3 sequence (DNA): TGCAGTGCTAGAGATCTGGACAGGGCGGCTAAGAAGGGGACCCAGTACTTC.

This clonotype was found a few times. DNA of the CDR3: TGTGCCACCACCCGGGACAAAGGGCGAGAGACCCAGTACTTC. It codes for CATTRDKGRETQYF. This sequence joins TRBV15 and TRBJ2-5, with D possibly matching TRBD1 (6 bases). The germline V and J ends were trimmed by 7 bases and 4 bases, with 16 bases remaining between them. There are 14 residues in the CDR3. The germline gives CDR1 LNHNV, CDR2 YYDKDF (reference sequence).

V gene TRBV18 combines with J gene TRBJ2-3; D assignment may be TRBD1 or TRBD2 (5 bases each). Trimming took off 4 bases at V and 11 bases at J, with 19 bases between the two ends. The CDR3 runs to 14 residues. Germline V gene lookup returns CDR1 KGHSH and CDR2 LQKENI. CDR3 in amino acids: CASSLSGTSDRQYF. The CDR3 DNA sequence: TGTGCCAGCTCACTTTCGGGGACGTCAGATCGGCAGTATTTT. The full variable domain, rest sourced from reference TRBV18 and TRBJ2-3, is NAGVMQNPRHLVRRRGQEARLRCSPMKGHSHVYWYRQLPEEGLKFMVYLQKENIIDESGMPKERFSAEFPKEGPSILRIQQVVRGDSAAYFCASSLSGTSDRQYFGPGTRLTVL.

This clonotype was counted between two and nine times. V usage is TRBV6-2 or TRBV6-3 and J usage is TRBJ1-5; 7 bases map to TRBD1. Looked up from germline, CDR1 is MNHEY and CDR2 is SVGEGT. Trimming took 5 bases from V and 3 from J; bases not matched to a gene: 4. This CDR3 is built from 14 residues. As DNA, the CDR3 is TGTGCCAGCAGTCTCGACAGGGTCAATCAGCCCCAGCATTTT. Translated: CASSLDRVNQPQHF.

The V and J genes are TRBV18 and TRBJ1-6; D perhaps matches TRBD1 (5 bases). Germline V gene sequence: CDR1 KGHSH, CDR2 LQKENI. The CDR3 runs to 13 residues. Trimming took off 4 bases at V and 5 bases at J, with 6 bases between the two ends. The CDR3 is CASSQDNNSPLHF. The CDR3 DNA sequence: TGTGCCAGCTCACAGGACAATAATTCACCCCTCCACTTT.

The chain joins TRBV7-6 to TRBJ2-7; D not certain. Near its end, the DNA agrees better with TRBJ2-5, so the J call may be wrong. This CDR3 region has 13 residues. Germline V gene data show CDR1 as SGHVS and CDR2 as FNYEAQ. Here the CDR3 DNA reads TGTGCCAGCAGCTTTACTCAGGTGGAGACCCAGTACTTC. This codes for CASSFTQVETQYF.

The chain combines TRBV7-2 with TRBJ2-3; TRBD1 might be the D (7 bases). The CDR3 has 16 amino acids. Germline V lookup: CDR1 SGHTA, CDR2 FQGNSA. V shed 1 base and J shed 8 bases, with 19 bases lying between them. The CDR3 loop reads CASSLVLLGTAGTQYF. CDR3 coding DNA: TGTGCCAGCAGCTTAGTGCTCCTGGGGACAGCGGGTACGCAGTATTTT.

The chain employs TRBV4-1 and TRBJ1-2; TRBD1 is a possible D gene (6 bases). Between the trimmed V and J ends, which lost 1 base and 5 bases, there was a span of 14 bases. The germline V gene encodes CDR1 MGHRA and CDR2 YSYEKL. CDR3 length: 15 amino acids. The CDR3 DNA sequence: TGCGCCAGCAGCCAAGGGGAGGGGGTCGGGTATGGCTACACCTTC. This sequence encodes CASSQGEGVGYGYTF.

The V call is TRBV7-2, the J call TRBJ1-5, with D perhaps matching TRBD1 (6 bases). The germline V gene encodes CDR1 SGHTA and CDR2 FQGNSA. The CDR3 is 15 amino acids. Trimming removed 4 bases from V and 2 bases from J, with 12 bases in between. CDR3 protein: CASSSGAGGNQPQHF. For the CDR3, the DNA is TGTGCCAGCAGCTCTGGGGCAGGGGGCAATCAGCCCCAGCATTTT.

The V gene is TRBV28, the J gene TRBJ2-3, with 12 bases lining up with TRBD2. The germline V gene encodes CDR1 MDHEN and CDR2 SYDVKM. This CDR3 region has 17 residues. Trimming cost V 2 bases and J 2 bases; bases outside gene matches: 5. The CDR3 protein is CASSLAPSGGATDTQYF. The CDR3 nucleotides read TGTGCCAGCAGTTTAGCCCCTAGCGGGGGGGCCACAGATACGCAGTATTTT.

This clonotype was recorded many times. CDR3 sequence: CSVGGGSYEQYF. CDR3 DNA sequence: TGCAGCGTTGGAGGGGGGTCCTACGAGCAGTACTTC. The chain combines TRBV29-1 with TRBJ2-7; TRBD1 or TRBD2 may be the D gene (6 bases each). The CDR3 covers 12 residues. The germline V gene encodes CDR1 SQVTM and CDR2 ANQGSEA. Between the trimmed V and J ends, which lost 4 bases and 1 base, there was a span of 8 bases.

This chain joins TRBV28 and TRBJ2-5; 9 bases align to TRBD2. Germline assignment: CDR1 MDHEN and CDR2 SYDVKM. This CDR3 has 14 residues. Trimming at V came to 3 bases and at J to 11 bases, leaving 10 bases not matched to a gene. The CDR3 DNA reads TGTGCCAGCAGTTTTCGGGGCGGGGGGGTTGCACAGTACTTC. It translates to CASSFRGGGVAQYF. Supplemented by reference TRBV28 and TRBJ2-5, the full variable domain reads DVKVTQSSRYLVKRTGEKVFLECVQDMDHENMFWYRQDPGLGLRLIYFSYDVKMKEKGDIPEGYSVSREKKERFSLILESASTNQTSMYLCASSFRGGGVAQYFGPGTRLLVL.